These 23 T cell receptor beta chains were sequenced from one sample in a study of radiotherapy plus CTLA-4 blockade in lung cancer. The protocol was immunoSEQ multiplex PCR, while the TCRdb copy is restricted to in-frame clones and leaves out a portion. Of 65,000 to 100,000 clones listed, less than 90% are singletons. Sequences were derived from peripheral blood, sampled from a patient treated with radiotherapy plus ipilimumab. The receptors stem from a human donor with non-small cell lung cancer who had stable disease on radiotherapy plus ipilimumab.

The genes are TRBV18 and TRBJ2-3; 13 nucleotides line up with TRBD2. The V segment lost 6 bases and the J segment 4 bases; nucleotides outside the gene matches: 7. Germline V CDR1 and CDR2: KGHSH, LQKENI. The CDR3 is 16 residues long. The CDR3 reads CASSSRTSGSPDTQYF. The CDR3 nucleotides read TGTGCCAGCTCGTCCAGGACTAGCGGGAGCCCAGATACGCAGTATTTT. Variable domain in full (rest from reference TRBV18 and TRBJ2-3): NAGVMQNPRHLVRRRGQEARLRCSPMKGHSHVYWYRQLPEEGLKFMVYLQKENIIDESGMPKERFSAEFPKEGPSILRIQQVVRGDSAAYFCASSSRTSGSPDTQYFGPGTRLTVL.

The V call is TRBV2, the J call TRBJ1-4; TRBD1 is a possible D gene (5 bases). CDR1 is SNHLY and CDR2 is FYNNEI in the germline V gene. The CDR3 covers 14 residues. V dropped 4 bases and J dropped 4 bases, with 10 bases sitting between them. The DNA of the CDR3 is TGTGCCAGCAGTGTCTGGGGCCATAATGAAAAACTGTTTTTT. Amino acids: CASSVWGHNEKLFF.

The chain recombines TRBV10-3 with TRBJ1-2; D possibly corresponds to TRBD1 (5 bases). This CDR3 spans 12 amino acids. CDR1 is ENHRY, CDR2 SYGVKD, per germline. The ends were cut back, 6 bases at V and 8 bases at J, with 13 bases in the middle. CDR3 protein: CAIRIQAEGYTF. In nucleotides, the CDR3 is TGTGCCATCAGGATACAGGCTGAAGGCTACACCTTC.

As regards this clone: The same CDR3 is also encoded by other DNA sequences in this sample. This rearrangement joins TRBV18 to TRBJ1-1, with TRBD1 identical over 8 bases. V lost 0 bases to trimming and J lost 6 bases; unmatched junction nucleotides: 6. Germline CDR1 and CDR2: KGHSH and LQKENI. This CDR3 is 15 amino acids long. The CDR3 nucleotides are TGTGCCAGCTCACCACCCACAGGGGGAAGGGCTGAAGCTTTCTTT. Residues: CASSPPTGGRAEAFF.

V gene TRBV10-3 combines with J gene TRBJ2-7; a weak D match, TRBD2 (6 bases). Trimming removed 3 bases at V and 1 base at J, with 10 bases between. CDR1 and CDR2 from the germline V gene are ENHRY and SYGVKD. This CDR3 has 14 residues. The CDR3 DNA is TGTGCCATCAGTGAAGAGGAGGGATCCTACGAGCAGTACTTC. It specifies CAISEEEGSYEQYF.

The table lists this clone with a count of one. The chain is built from TRBV10-3 and TRBJ2-5, with D maybe TRBD1 (7 bases). Trimming stripped 0 bases from V and 5 bases from J, with 13 bases between. The CDR3 is 15 amino acids. CDR1 ENHRY and CDR2 SYGVKD come from the germline V gene. In nucleotides, the CDR3 is TGTGCCATCAGTGAGTCTGGAGCAGGGGGGGAGACCCAGTACTTC. Protein: CAISESGAGGETQYF.

The V and J genes are TRBV28 and TRBJ2-5; TRBD1 aligns across 9 bases. The J call is uncertain, as TRBJ2-7 better fits the DNA end. The germline CDR1 and CDR2 sequences are MDHEN and SYDVKM. The CDR3 spans 15 residues. The CDR3 DNA follows: TGTGCCAGCAGTGCACCCGGGACAGGGAGCTACGAGCAGTACTTC. Its translation is CASSAPGTGSYEQYF.

In this sample, this clone turned up once. The rearrangement joins TRBV19 to TRBJ2-2, with TRBD2 matching over 11 bases. Germline V gene sequence: CDR1 LNHDA, CDR2 SQIVND (reference sequence). The J segment lost 0 bases and the V segment lost 9 bases, leaving 3 bases of the junction unmatched. The CDR3 sequence is 15 residues long. The CDR3 here is CASKTSGANTGELFF. The CDR3 DNA is TGTGCCAGCAAGACTAGCGGGGCGAACACCGGGGAGCTGTTTTTT.

The CDR3 region is CASSEQGEEDEQYF. The DNA of the CDR3 is TGCGCCAGCAGTGAACAGGGCGAGGAGGACGAGCAGTACTTC. The rearrangement joins TRBV10-2 to TRBJ2-7; D perhaps matches TRBD1 (6 bases). The CDR3 totals 14 residues. Trimming pared 3 bases from V and 5 bases from J, leaving 14 bases between. The V gene's germline CDR1 is WSHSY and CDR2 SAAADI.

This clone has only one observation. V and J are TRBV11-2 and TRBJ2-5, with 9 bases fitting TRBD2. Germline V gene data show CDR1 as SGHAT and CDR2 as FQNNGV. The CDR3 sequence is 14 residues long. The ends lost 5 bases at V and 5 bases at J; junction bases unmatched: 6. The DNA for the CDR3 is TGTGCCAGCAGCATTAGCGGGGGAAGGGAGACCCAGTACTTC. This gives the protein CASSISGGRETQYF.

This clone has just one count. The V gene is TRBV28, the J gene TRBJ2-5; 8 positions agree with TRBD1. The V gene's germline CDR1 is MDHEN and CDR2 SYDVKM. V was pared by 6 bases and J by 3 bases, with 9 bases of the junction left unmatched. The CDR3 runs to 15 residues. CDR3 in amino acids: CASSADRGGEETQYF. For the CDR3, the DNA is TGTGCCAGCAGCGCCGACAGGGGTGGAGAAGAGACCCAGTACTTC.

The rearrangement links TRBV9 to TRBJ2-1; D perhaps matches TRBD2 (5 bases). CDR1 is SGDLS, CDR2 YYNGEE, per germline. V was clipped by 0 bases and J by 9 bases, with 13 bases between them. The CDR3 length is 14 residues. CDR3 in DNA: TGTGCCAGCAGCGTAGCCTCGACGGCGGGTGAGCAGTTCTTC. Protein: CASSVASTAGEQFF.

The chain uses TRBV6-5 and TRBJ2-7; 8 nucleotides align to TRBD1. The CDR3 length is 14 residues. Germline CDR1 is MNHEY and CDR2 is SVGAGI. The J segment lost 0 bases and the V segment lost 6 bases, leaving 4 bases of the junction unmatched. CDR3: CASRPGQVSYEQYF. CDR3 nucleotide sequence: TGTGCCAGCAGACCGGGACAGGTCTCCTACGAGCAGTACTTC.

The rearrangement uses TRBV28 and TRBJ2-2; D might be TRBD1 (6 bases). Germline CDR1 reads MDHEN; CDR2 reads SYDVKM. This CDR3 is built from 16 residues. V was trimmed by 4 bases and J by 4 bases, leaving 16 bases between them. The CDR3 region is CASSSQGRRFTGELFF. Written as DNA, the CDR3 is TGTGCCAGCAGTTCACAGGGAAGGAGGTTCACCGGGGAGCTGTTTTTT.

CDR3 residues: CASSLSGGPTYEQYF. In DNA, the CDR3 is TGTGCCAGCAGTCTTTCGGGAGGGCCCACCTACGAGCAGTACTTC. This chain connects TRBV28 to TRBJ2-7, with TRBD2 identical over 8 bases. Germline CDR1 and CDR2: MDHEN and SYDVKM. This CDR3 region has 15 residues. Trimming removed 5 bases from V and 2 bases from J; junction bases left unmatched: 8.

This clone was seen a few times. The rearrangement uses TRBV5-4 and TRBJ1-2; D remains ambiguous. Germline-derived CDR1 and CDR2 are SGHNT and YYREEE (reference sequence). Trimming shortened V by 0 bases and J by 4 bases, and 10 bases separated the two germline ends. This CDR3 spans 14 amino acids. The CDR3 bases are TGTGCCAGCAGCTTGGACCTTCTTACCTATGGCTACACCTTC. Encoded protein: CASSLDLLTYGYTF.

The chain has TRBV6-1 and TRBJ2-1; 15 bases are a match to TRBD2. This CDR3 is 15 amino acids long. V dropped 6 bases and J dropped 10; count of bases not matched to a gene: 7. Germline loops: CDR1 MNHNS, CDR2 SASEGT. This CDR3 reads CASRGLAGGPWEQFF. The DNA of the CDR3 is TGTGCCAGCAGAGGACTAGCGGGGGGGCCCTGGGAGCAGTTCTTC.

The chain combines TRBV19 with TRBJ2-1; 7 bases align to TRBD2. Looked up from germline, CDR1 is LNHDA and CDR2 is SQIVND (reference sequence). This CDR3 comprises 15 residues. V was clipped by 10 bases and J by 8 bases; unmatched bases: 17. As DNA, the CDR3 is TGTGCCACTCTCGACCCGGGACTACCCGCGGATGAGCAGTTCTTC. This sequence encodes CATLDPGLPADEQFF. The full variable domain, its missing parts supplied by reference TRBV19 and TRBJ2-1, is DGGITQSPKYLFRKEGQNVTLSCEQNLNHDAMYWYRQDPGQGLRLIYYSQIVNDFQKGDIAEGYSVSREKKESFPLTVTSAQKNPTAFYLCATLDPGLPADEQFFGPGTRLTVL.

The chain recombines TRBV6-5 with TRBJ1-5; D not certain. The CDR3 extends over 16 amino acids. CDR1 is MNHEY, CDR2 SVGAGI, per germline. The V gene lost 0 bases and the J gene lost 0 bases, with 9 bases spanning the gap. CDR3 in DNA: TGTGCCAGCAGTTACTCGAAGAGCTATAGCAATCAGCCCCAGCATTTT. It yields the protein CASSYSKSYSNQPQHF.

The chain combines TRBV2 with TRBJ1-5; possibly TRBD1 for D (6 bases). This CDR3 has 14 residues. Germline V CDR1 and CDR2: SNHLY, FYNNEI. With 4 bases removed from V and 5 bases from J, the gap between germline ends came to 12 bases. The DNA for the CDR3 is TGTGCCAGCAGTGCTACAGGGATCTATCAGCCCCAGCATTTT. It is translated as CASSATGIYQPQHF.

This chain uses TRBV28 with TRBJ2-7; 9 bases agree with TRBD1. V dropped 4 bases and J dropped 2; count of bases not matched to a gene: 6. Germline CDR1 and CDR2: MDHEN and SYDVKM. The CDR3 runs 15 residues. CDR3 sequence reads: CASSSSGTGPYEQYF. CDR3 DNA: TGTGCCAGCAGTTCATCCGGGACAGGGCCCTACGAGCAGTACTTC.

The chain joins TRBV6-6 to TRBJ1-5; possibly TRBD1 for D (6 bases). Looked up from germline, CDR1 is MNHNY and CDR2 is SVGAGI (reference sequence). The ends were cut back, 6 bases at V and 5 bases at J, with 14 bases in the middle. CDR3 length: 14 amino acids. This chain's CDR3 is CASRQNRDDQPQHF. DNA for the CDR3: TGTGCCAGCAGGCAAAACAGGGATGATCAGCCCCAGCATTTT.

This rearrangement joins TRBV6-1 to TRBJ2-2; 7 nucleotides line up with TRBD1. From germline, CDR1 is MNHNS and CDR2 SASEGT. The CDR3 extends over 14 amino acids. V shed 10 bases and J 2 bases; nucleotides not matched to a gene: 7. CDR3 sequence (DNA): TGTGCCACCCAGGGACAGCTAAACACCGGGGAGCTGTTTTTT. It specifies CATQGQLNTGELFF.